This T cell receptor beta chain stems from a study of shared clonotypes between healthy human individuals. Study outcomes and limitations: Non-shared clonotypes were found to have lower generation probabilities than the clonotypes that were shared by all four of the sorted-subset donors. Larger richness was generally estimated for naive than memory subsets. Apart from blood, nothing was sampled; tissue repertoires likely differ.

Note on this clone: Its antigen is unidentified.

CD45RO-negative, CCR7-positively selected cells formed the naive CD8 fraction, excluding terminally differentiated effector memory CD45RA+ cells. Method: immunoSEQ multiplex PCR; TCRdb's copy keeps in-frame clones and lacks some. The table lists hundreds of thousands of clones, roughly 98% of them singletons. The sequence was obtained from a man younger than 45 in good health. Sequenced input: naive CD8+ T cells sorted from blood.

The CDR3 region has the DNA TGTGCCAGCAGTGACTCTCTGAGTAGCGGGACCGGGCAGTACTTC. It specifies CASSDSLSSGTGQYF. The V and J genes are TRBV2 and TRBJ2-7; 8 bases fit TRBD2. Germline CDR1 reads SNHLY; CDR2 reads FYNNEI. Trimming at V came to 3 bases and at J to 9 bases, leaving 13 bases not matched to a gene. The CDR3 length is 15 residues.